This is a list of T cell receptor beta chains from one sample in a study of CXCR3-negative and CXCR3-positive naive CD8 T cells. TCRdb reprocessed the 5' RACE reads; each CDR3 protein has one entry and no DNA is given. The listing contains around 140,000 distinct CDR3 sequences. Sequenced input: naive CXCR3+ CD8+ T cells from blood. These receptors were taken from a human donor in good health. Some clones in this sample may be carry-over from other donors' samples. The CDR3 runs from the conserved cysteine through the conserved F or W.

J: TRBJ2-2
V: TRBV5-1
CDR3: CASSHKLAGGPDTGELFF

J: TRBJ1-4
V: TRBV28
CDR3: CASRSRVTTNEKLFF

J: TRBJ1-2
V: TRBV12-3/TRBV12-4
CDR3: CASSLAGTGVDGYTF

J: TRBJ2-4
V: TRBV4-3
CDR3: CASSQGEGDGIQYF

J: TRBJ1-2
V: TRBV7-9
CDR3: CASSFLQGAEGYTF

J: TRBJ2-1
V: TRBV27
CDR3: CASGQTGRNNEQFF

J: TRBJ2-5
V: TRBV15
CDR3: CATSRDPMVQYF

J: TRBJ2-1
V: TRBV9
CDR3: CASSGGPGLGQNEQFF

J: TRBJ2-2
V: TRBV7-6
CDR3: CASSPGTDYSGELFF

J: TRBJ2-3
V: TRBV7-2
CDR3: CASSLDPLAGAADTQYF

J: TRBJ2-5
V: TRBV3-1
CDR3: CASSQGTQGAGIETQYF

J: TRBJ1-2
V: TRBV9
CDR3: CASSVTGTTNYGYTF

J: TRBJ2-1
V: TRBV4-1
CDR3: CASSQDRNSYNEQFF

J: TRBJ1-6
V: TRBV9
CDR3: CASSAWIPPLHF

J: TRBJ2-1
V: TRBV6-5
CDR3: CASSYSSLFTDENYNEQFF

J: TRBJ2-3
V: TRBV4-1
CDR3: CASTPGTVTDTQYF

J: TRBJ2-1
V: TRBV14
CDR3: CASSRRTSGAIYNEQFF

J: TRBJ2-1
V: TRBV7-2
CDR3: CASSLSGGDEQFF

J: TRBJ2-7
V: TRBV4-1
CDR3: CASSHGGQTYEQYF

J: TRBJ2-1
V: TRBV27
CDR3: CASGGAGNEQFF

J: TRBJ2-2
V: TRBV28
CDR3: CASRETSGTPPGELFF

J: TRBJ2-3
V: TRBV12-3/TRBV12-4
CDR3: CAIISGSGPDTQYF

J: TRBJ1-1
V: TRBV12-3/TRBV12-4
CDR3: CASSFGYLNTEAFF

J: TRBJ2-1
V: TRBV29-1
CDR3: CSVPSAGLGNEQFF

J: TRBJ2-7
V: TRBV28
CDR3: CASSFPGSGGSYEQYF

J: TRBJ2-3
V: TRBV7-8
CDR3: CASSFMYSGGNTDTQYF

J: TRBJ1-2
V: TRBV27
CDR3: CASRPTGGDYGYTF

J: TRBJ1-3
V: TRBV15
CDR3: CATSSHSSSGNTIYF

J: TRBJ2-7
V: TRBV2
CDR3: CASSARPGLDEQYF

J: TRBJ2-1
V: TRBV4-1
CDR3: CASSHRRGDSNEQFF

J: TRBJ2-1
V: TRBV29-1
CDR3: CSVEDRLAVYNEQFF

J: TRBJ1-3
V: TRBV7-9
CDR3: CASSLSGTAGNIIYF

J: TRBJ2-5
V: TRBV6-6
CDR3: CASSLGKTETQYF

J: TRBJ2-1
V: TRBV6-6
CDR3: CASSYSGAGAYNEQFF

J: TRBJ2-5
V: TRBV9
CDR3: CASSAATGGVETQYF

J: TRBJ2-1
V: TRBV19
CDR3: CASSIADPIYNEQFF

J: TRBJ2-1
V: TRBV10-1
CDR3: CASTRDGAYNEQFF

J: TRBJ1-2
V: TRBV27
CDR3: CASRHGGEYGYGYTF

J: TRBJ1-1
V: TRBV19
CDR3: CASSIPYGVQPEAFF

J: TRBJ2-7
V: TRBV5-1
CDR3: CASSWTGGDAYEQYF

J: TRBJ2-7
V: TRBV7-9
CDR3: CASSSGLAHGQYF

J: TRBJ2-7
V: TRBV6-5
CDR3: CASKHLTGETYEQYF

J: TRBJ2-7
V: TRBV4-3
CDR3: CASSHTLGESYEQYF

J: TRBJ2-5
V: TRBV5-6
CDR3: CASSSTSGFQETQYF

J: TRBJ1-2
V: TRBV7-9
CDR3: CASSNPQGAELHGYTF